Given below is one T cell receptor (beta chain) in context. This entry belongs to a study of CD8+ T cells in alopecia areata. V dropped 2 bases and J dropped 11; count of bases not matched to a gene: 3. Germline CDR1 and CDR2: LGHNA and YSLEER. This CDR3 has 12 amino acids. Following RNA extraction, reverse transcription yielded cDNA that acted as the sequencing template. Sequencing was performed with immunoSEQ multiplex PCR; in TCRdb, only in-frame clones are kept and a portion is missing. Among more than 150,000 clones listed, 60% were seen once. The treatment was: oral pan-JAK inhibitor, 5-10 mg twice daily.

Sequenced here: CD4+ T cells sorted from blood, sampled at week 4, from a patient treated with tofacitinib. This clonotype was obtained from a human donor with alopecia areata. This chain links TRBV4-3 with TRBJ2-4; the match to TRBD2 covers 7 bases. Here the CDR3 reads CASSQRAGVQYF. DNA for the CDR3: TGCGCCAGCAGCCAACGGGCGGGGGTTCAGTACTTC.